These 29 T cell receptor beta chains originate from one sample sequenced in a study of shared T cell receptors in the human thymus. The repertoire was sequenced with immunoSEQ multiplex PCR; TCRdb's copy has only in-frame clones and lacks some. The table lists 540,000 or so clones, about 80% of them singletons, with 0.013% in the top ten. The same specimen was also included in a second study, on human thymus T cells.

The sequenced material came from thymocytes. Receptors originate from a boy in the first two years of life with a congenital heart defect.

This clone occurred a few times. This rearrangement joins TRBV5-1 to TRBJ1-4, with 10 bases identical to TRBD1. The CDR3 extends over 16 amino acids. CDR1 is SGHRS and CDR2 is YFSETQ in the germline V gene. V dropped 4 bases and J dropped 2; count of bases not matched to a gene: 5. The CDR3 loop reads CASSPGDRGTNEKLFF. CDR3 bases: TGCGCCAGCAGCCCCGGGGACAGGGGCACTAATGAAAAACTGTTTTTT.

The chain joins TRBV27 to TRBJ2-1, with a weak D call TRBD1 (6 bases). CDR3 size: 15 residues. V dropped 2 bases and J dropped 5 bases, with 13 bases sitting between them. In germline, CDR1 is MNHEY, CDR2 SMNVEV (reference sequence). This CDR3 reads CASSLLAGAHNEQFF. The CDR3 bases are TGTGCCAGCAGTTTACTGGCAGGGGCCCACAATGAGCAGTTCTTC.

The CDR3 loop reads CAISRSGRSYEQYF. CDR3 nucleotide sequence: TGTGCCATCAGTCGCTCGGGGAGGTCCTACGAGCAGTACTTC. The J gene is TRBJ2-7, the V gene TRBV10-3, with D possibly TRBD2 on 6 matching bases. V was shortened by 5 bases and J by 1 base, with 12 bases between the two germline ends. Germline V CDR1 and CDR2: ENHRY, SYGVKD. This CDR3 has 14 amino acids.

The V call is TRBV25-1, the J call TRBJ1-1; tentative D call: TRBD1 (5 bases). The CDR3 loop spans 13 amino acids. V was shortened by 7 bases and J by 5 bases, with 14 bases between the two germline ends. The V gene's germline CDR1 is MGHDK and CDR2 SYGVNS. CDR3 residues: CASTRRGRTEAFF. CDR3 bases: TGTGCCAGCACCCGAAGGGGCAGAACTGAAGCTTTCTTT.

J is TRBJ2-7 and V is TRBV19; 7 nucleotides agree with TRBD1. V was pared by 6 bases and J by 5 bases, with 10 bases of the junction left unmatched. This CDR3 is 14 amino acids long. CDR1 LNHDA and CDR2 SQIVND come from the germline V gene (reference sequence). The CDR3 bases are TGTGCCAGTAGACTCCGACAGGGACAAAACGAGCAGTACTTC. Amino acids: CASRLRQGQNEQYF. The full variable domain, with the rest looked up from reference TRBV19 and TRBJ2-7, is DGGITQSPKYLFRKEGQNVTLSCEQNLNHDAMYWYRQDPGQGLRLIYYSQIVNDFQKGDIAEGYSVSREKKESFPLTVTSAQKNPTAFYLCASRLRQGQNEQYFGPGTRLTVT.

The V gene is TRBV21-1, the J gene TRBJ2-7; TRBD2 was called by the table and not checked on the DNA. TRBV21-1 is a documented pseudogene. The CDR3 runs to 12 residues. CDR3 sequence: CASGTSGYEQYF. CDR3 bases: TGTGCCAGCGGGACTAGCGGCTACGAGCAGTACTTC.

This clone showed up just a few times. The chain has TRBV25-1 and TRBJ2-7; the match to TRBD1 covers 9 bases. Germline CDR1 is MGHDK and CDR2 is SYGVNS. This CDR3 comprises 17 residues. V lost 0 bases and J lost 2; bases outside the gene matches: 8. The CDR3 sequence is CASSEYGEGTGPYEQYF. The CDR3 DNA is TGTGCCAGCAGTGAATATGGCGAGGGGACAGGGCCCTACGAGCAGTACTTC.

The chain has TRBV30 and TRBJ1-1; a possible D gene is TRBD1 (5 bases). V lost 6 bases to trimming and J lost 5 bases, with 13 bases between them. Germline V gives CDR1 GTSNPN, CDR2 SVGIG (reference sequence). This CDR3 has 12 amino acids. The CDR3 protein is CACRPGGTEAFF. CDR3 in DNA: TGTGCCTGCCGACCGGGGGGGACTGAAGCTTTCTTT.

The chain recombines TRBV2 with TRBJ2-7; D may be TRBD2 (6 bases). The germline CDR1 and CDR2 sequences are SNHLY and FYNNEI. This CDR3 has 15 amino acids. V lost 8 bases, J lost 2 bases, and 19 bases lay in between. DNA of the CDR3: TGTGCCAGCTCCCGAGGCGGGAAACGTACCTACGAGCAGTACTTC. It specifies CASSRGGKRTYEQYF.

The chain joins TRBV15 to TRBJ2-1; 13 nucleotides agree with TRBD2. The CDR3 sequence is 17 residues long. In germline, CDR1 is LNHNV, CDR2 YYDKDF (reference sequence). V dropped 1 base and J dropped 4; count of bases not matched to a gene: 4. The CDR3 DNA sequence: TGTGCCACCAGCAGAGCAAGACTAGCGGGAGGTTACAATGAGCAGTTCTTC. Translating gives CATSRARLAGGYNEQFF.

The CDR3 DNA follows: TGCAGCGCTGGGGGGGACTACGAGCAGTACTTC. It codes for CSAGGDYEQYF. V and J are TRBV29-1 and TRBJ2-7, with TRBD2 identical over 7 bases. The CDR3 has 11 residues. Germline V CDR1 and CDR2: SQVTM, ANQGSEA. Trimming cost V 7 bases and J 3 bases; bases outside gene matches: 3.

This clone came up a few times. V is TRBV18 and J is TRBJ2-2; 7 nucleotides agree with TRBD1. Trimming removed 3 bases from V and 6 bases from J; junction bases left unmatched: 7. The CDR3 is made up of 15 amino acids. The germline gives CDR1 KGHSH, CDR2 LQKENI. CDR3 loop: CASSPRGKDAGELFF. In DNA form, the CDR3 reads TGTGCCAGCTCACCCAGGGGGAAGGACGCCGGGGAGCTGTTTTTT.

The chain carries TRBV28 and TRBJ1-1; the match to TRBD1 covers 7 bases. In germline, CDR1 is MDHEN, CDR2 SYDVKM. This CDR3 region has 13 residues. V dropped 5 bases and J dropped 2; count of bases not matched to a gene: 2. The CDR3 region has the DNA TGTGCCAGCAGTACAGGGGAAAACACTGAAGCTTTCTTT. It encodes CASSTGENTEAFF.

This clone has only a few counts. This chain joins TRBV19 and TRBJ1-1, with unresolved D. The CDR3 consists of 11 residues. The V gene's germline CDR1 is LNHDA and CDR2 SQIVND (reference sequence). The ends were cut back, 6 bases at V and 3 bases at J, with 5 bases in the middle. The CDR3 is CASREDTEAFF. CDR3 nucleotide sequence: TGTGCCAGTAGGGAGGACACTGAAGCTTTCTTT.

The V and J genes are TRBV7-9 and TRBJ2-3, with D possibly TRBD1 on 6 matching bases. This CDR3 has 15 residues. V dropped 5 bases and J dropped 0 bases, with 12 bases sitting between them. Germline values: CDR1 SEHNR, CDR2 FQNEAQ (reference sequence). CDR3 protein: CASSINRASTDTQYF. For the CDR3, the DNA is TGTGCCAGCAGCATAAACAGGGCGAGCACAGATACGCAGTATTTT.

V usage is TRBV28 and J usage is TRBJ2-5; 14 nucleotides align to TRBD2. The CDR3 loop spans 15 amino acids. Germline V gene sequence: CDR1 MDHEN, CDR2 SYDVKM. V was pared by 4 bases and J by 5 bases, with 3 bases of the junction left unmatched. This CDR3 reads CASSWGLAGVETQYF. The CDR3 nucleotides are TGTGCCAGCAGTTGGGGACTAGCGGGAGTCGAGACCCAGTACTTC.

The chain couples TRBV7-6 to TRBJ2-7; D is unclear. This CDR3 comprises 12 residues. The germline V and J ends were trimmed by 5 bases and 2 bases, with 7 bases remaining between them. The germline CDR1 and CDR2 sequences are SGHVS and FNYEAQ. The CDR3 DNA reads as TGTGCCAGCAGCCCTTCCCCCTACGAGCAGTACTTC. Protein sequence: CASSPSPYEQYF.

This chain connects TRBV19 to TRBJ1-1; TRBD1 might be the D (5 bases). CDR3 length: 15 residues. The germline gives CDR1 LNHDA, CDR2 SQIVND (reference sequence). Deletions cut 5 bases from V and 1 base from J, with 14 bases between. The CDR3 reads CASSSRVRANTEAFF. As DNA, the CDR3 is TGTGCCAGTAGTTCCAGGGTTAGGGCGAACACTGAAGCTTTCTTT.

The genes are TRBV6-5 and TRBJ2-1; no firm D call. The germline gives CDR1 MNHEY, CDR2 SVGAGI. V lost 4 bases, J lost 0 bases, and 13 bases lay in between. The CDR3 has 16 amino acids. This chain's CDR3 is CASSSRSASSYNEQFF. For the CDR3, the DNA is TGTGCCAGCAGTTCCAGAAGCGCGAGCTCCTACAATGAGCAGTTCTTC.

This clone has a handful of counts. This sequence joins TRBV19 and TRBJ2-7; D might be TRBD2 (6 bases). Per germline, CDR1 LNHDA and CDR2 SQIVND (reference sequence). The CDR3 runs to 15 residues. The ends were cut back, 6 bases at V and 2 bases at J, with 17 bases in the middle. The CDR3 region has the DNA TGTGCCAGTAGGGGGACGCGGGACCGTGCCTACGAGCAGTACTTC. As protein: CASRGTRDRAYEQYF.

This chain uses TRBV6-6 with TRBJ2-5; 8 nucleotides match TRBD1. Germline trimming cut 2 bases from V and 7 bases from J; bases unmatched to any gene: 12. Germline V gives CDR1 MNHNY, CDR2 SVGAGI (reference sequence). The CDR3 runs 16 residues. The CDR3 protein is CASSYGTGIQAGTQYF. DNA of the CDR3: TGTGCCAGCAGTTACGGGACAGGTATACAGGCGGGGACCCAGTACTTC.

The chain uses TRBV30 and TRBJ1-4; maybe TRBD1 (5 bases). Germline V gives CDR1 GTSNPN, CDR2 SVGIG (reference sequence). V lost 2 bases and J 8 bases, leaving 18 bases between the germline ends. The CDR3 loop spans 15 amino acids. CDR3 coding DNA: TGTGCCTGGAGTACGGGGGGGAAAGGTGGAGAAAAACTGTTTTTT. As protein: CAWSTGGKGGEKLFF.

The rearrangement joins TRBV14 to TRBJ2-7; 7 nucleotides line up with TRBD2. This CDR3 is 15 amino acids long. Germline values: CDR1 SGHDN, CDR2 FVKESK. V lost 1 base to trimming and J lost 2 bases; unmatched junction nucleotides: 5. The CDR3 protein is CASSQGLAEPYEQYF. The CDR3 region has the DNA TGTGCCAGCAGCCAAGGGCTAGCGGAACCCTACGAGCAGTACTTC.

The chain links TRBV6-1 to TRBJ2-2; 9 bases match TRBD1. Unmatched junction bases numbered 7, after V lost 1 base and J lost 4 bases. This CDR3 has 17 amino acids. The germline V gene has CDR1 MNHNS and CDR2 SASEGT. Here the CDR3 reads CASSEEGDRAGTGELFF. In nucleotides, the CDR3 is TGTGCCAGCAGTGAAGAGGGGGACAGGGCGGGCACCGGGGAGCTGTTTTTT.

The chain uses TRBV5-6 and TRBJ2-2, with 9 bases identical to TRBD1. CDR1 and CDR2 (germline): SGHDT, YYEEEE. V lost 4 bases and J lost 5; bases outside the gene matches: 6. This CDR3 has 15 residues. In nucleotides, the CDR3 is TGTGCCAGCAGCGAGGACAGGGGCTTTACCGGGGAGCTGTTTTTT. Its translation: CASSEDRGFTGELFF. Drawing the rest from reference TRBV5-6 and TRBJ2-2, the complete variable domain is DAGVTQSPTHLIKTRGQQVTLRCSPKSGHDTVSWYQQALGQGPQFIFQYYEEEERQRGNFPDRFSGHQFPNYSSELNVNALLLGDSALYLCASSEDRGFTGELFFGEGSRLTVL.

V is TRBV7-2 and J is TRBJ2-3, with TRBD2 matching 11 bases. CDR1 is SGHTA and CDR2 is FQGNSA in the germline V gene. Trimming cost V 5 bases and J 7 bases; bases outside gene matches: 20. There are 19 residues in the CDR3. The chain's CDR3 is CASSARPIRVAGGANTQYF. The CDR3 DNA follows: TGTGCCAGCAGCGCTCGCCCGATCAGGGTAGCGGGAGGGGCGAATACGCAGTATTTT.

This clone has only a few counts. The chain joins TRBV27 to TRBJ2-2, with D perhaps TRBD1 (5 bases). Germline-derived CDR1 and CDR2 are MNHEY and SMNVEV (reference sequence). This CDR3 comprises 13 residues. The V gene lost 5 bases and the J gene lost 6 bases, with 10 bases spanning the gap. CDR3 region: CASSPTEPGELFF. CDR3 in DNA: TGTGCCAGCAGTCCGACAGAGCCCGGGGAGCTGTTTTTT.

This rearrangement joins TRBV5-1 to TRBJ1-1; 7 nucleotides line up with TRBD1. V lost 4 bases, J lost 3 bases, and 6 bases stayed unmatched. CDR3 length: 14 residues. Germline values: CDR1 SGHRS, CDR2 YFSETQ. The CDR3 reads CASSRQGLYTEAFF. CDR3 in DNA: TGCGCCAGCAGCCGACAGGGACTCTACACTGAAGCTTTCTTT.

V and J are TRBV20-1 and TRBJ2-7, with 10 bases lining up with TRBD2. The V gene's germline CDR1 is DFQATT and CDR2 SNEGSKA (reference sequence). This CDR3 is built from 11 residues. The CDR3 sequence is CSARASGSLVV. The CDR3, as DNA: TGCAGTGCTAGAGCTAGCGGGAGTTTAGTGGTC.